This is a list of T cell receptor beta chains from one sample in a study of immune evolution from preneoplasia to lung adenocarcinoma. Measured with immunoSEQ multiplex PCR; TCRdb has only the in-frame clones, and not every one. The sample consists of fewer than 50,000 clones, roughly four fifths of them appearing once. The sample comprised FFPE invasive lung adenocarcinoma tissue. The receptors were sampled from a person between 60 and 69 years old with lung adenocarcinoma. Each CDR3 is given with its conserved first and last residue. Each record gives: V gene, D gene, J gene, clone size, CDR3 protein, CDR3 DNA. A D gene is named only where the DNA matches it firmly. Some rows mark clone size as missing; the rest say once, few, many or name a class of expanded clone.

>TRBV29-1|TRBD2|TRBJ2-2|-
CSAKRETNTGELFF
TGCAGCGCTAAGCGGGAGACGAACACCGGGGAGCTGTTTTTT
>TRBV22-1|-|TRBJ1-2|few
CPGRLARKTYGYTF
TGTCCTGGGAGGCTCGCGAGAAAGACCTATGGCTACACCTTC
>TRBV11-3|TRBD1|TRBJ1-4|-
CASSSPPGQGTEKLFF
TGTGCCAGCAGCTCCCCTCCGGGACAGGGAACTGAAAAACTGTTTTTT
>TRBV5-1|TRBD2|TRBJ2-5|few
CASSPRETGAGLAGIETQYF
TGCGCCAGCAGCCCCCGGGAAACAGGGGCGGGACTAGCGGGAATCGAGACCCAGTACTTC
>TRBV28|-|TRBJ2-1|-
CASSPAGSPYNEQFF
TGTGCCAGCAGTCCAGCAGGGAGTCCCTACAATGAGCAGTTCTTC
>TRBV28|TRBD1|TRBJ1-4|-
CASRSGGQGGEKLFF
TGTGCCAGCAGAAGTGGAGGACAGGGTGGTGAAAAACTGTTTTTT
>TRBV6-6|-|TRBJ2-6|-
CASSKRGANVLTF
TGTGCCAGCAGTAAGAGAGGGGCCAACGTCCTGACTTTC
>TRBV11-2|-|TRBJ2-7|-
CASSLERGSRYEQYF
TGTGCCAGCAGCTTAGAGAGAGGGTCTAGGTACGAGCAGTACTTC
>TRBV7-2|TRBD2|TRBJ2-7|-
CASSLFGTSGSYEQYF
TGTGCCAGCAGCTTATTCGGGACTAGCGGGAGCTACGAGCAGTACTTC
>TRBV5-1|-|TRBJ2-7|-
CASSLAPTGQSSYEQYF
TGCGCCAGCAGCTTGGCCCCAACCGGACAGAGCTCCTACGAGCAGTACTTC
>TRBV2|-|TRBJ1-5|-
CASSATVGEQPQHF
TGTGCCAGCAGTGCGACCGTTGGTGAGCAGCCCCAGCATTTT
>TRBV11-3|TRBD2|TRBJ2-3|few
CASSFDADSGRATDTQYF
TGTGCCAGCAGCTTCGATGCCGATAGCGGGAGGGCCACAGATACGCAGTATTTT
>TRBV7-9|-|TRBJ2-3|-
CASSLGSTDTQYF
TGTGCCAGCAGCTTGGGCAGCACAGATACGCAGTATTTT
>TRBV6-1|-|TRBJ2-5|once
CASSFPRKETQYF
TGTGCCAGCAGTTTTCCTCGGAAAGAGACCCAGTACTTC
>TRBV9|TRBD2|TRBJ2-5|-
CASSLRTSGQETQYF
TGTGCCAGCAGCCTCAGGACTAGCGGACAAGAGACCCAGTACTTC
>TRBV6-6|TRBD2|TRBJ2-7|-
CASSSGLVSKPYEQYF
TGTGCCAGCAGTTCCGGACTAGTTTCAAAACCCTACGAGCAGTACTTC
>TRBV10-2|-|TRBJ2-7|-
CASKPGHGGDEQYF
TGCGCCAGCAAGCCGGGACATGGAGGCGACGAGCAGTACTTC
>TRBV11-2|-|TRBJ2-7|-
CASSLARSSYEQYF
TGTGCCAGCAGCTTAGCGAGGAGCTCCTACGAGCAGTACTTC
>TRBV5-1|TRBD1|TRBJ1-3|few
CASSLGPGQSSGNTIYF
TGCGCCAGCAGCTTGGGACCGGGACAGAGCTCTGGAAACACCATATATTTT
>TRBV5-8|-|TRBJ2-3|few
CASSLGTAGVRDTQYF
TGTGCCAGCAGCTTGGGGACAGCTGGGGTACGAGATACGCAGTATTTT
>TRBV9|TRBD2|TRBJ2-7|-
CASSVGVGGPYEQYF
TGTGCCAGCAGCGTAGGGGTGGGAGGGCCTTACGAGCAGTACTTC
>TRBV9|-|TRBJ1-1|-
CASSVRQGTEAFF
TGTGCCAGCAGCGTAAGGCAGGGGACTGAAGCTTTCTTT
>TRBV6-5|-|TRBJ1-1|few
CASSYDGTEAFF
TGTGCCAGCAGTTATGATGGGACTGAAGCTTTCTTT
>TRBV6-5|-|TRBJ2-1|once
CASSRTRHYNEQFF
TGTGCCAGCAGCCGGACAAGACACTACAATGAGCAGTTCTTC
>TRBV7-2|-|TRBJ2-1|-
CASSPTSYNEQFF
TGTGCCAGCAGCCCGACTAGTTACAATGAGCAGTTCTTC
>TRBV15|-|TRBJ2-3|-
CATSRPHRSTDTQYF
TGTGCCACCAGCAGACCCCACAGGAGCACAGATACGCAGTATTTT
>TRBV5-1|-|TRBJ1-1|-
CASSFSGARTEAFF
TGCGCCAGCAGCTTCTCGGGGGCGCGCACTGAAGCTTTCTTT
>TRBV28|-|TRBJ2-3|-
CASSLSGPSPDTQYF
TGTGCCAGCAGTTTATCAGGGCCCTCTCCTGATACGCAGTATTTT
>TRBV28|-|TRBJ2-1|few
CASSYYGQSSYNEQFF
TGTGCCAGCAGTTATTACGGACAAAGCTCCTACAATGAGCAGTTCTTC
>TRBV5-5|TRBD1|TRBJ1-2|-
CASSTGGHGYTF
TGTGCCAGCAGCACAGGGGGGCATGGCTACACCTTC
>TRBV12-5|TRBD1|TRBJ1-1|-
CASGLTGGTEAFF
TGTGCTAGTGGTCTGACAGGGGGCACTGAAGCTTTCTTT
>TRBV11-3|-|TRBJ2-5|once
CASSLAGRETQYF
TGTGCCAGCAGCTTGGCAGGGAGGGAGACCCAGTACTTC
>TRBV27|-|TRBJ1-2|-
CASRGFYGYTF
TGTGCCAGCAGAGGATTCTATGGCTACACCTTC
>TRBV2|TRBD1|TRBJ2-5|-
CATYPGGVETQYF
TGTGCCACCTATCCAGGGGGTGTGGAGACCCAGTACTTC
>TRBV5-1|-|TRBJ2-2|-
CASISPNTGELFF
TGCGCCAGCATCTCTCCGAACACCGGGGAGCTGTTTTTT
>TRBV23-1|-|TRBJ1-2|-
CASSPRQNYGYTF
TGCGCCAGCAGCCCGAGACAGAACTATGGCTACACCTTC
>TRBV5-1|TRBD1|TRBJ2-7|-
CASSSLQGPEQYF
TGCGCCAGCAGCTCGCTACAGGGGCCCGAGCAGTACTTC
>TRBV11-1|TRBD2|TRBJ2-2|-
CASSPAGPGELFF
TGTGCCAGCAGTCCAGCGGGACCCGGGGAGCTGTTTTTT
>TRBV28|-|TRBJ1-5|-
CASSSDYRQPQHF
TGTGCCAGCAGTTCCGATTATCGGCAGCCCCAGCATTTT
>TRBV6-1|-|TRBJ1-5|-
CASSLHSDQPQHF
TGTGCCAGCAGCCTCCATTCGGATCAGCCCCAGCATTTT